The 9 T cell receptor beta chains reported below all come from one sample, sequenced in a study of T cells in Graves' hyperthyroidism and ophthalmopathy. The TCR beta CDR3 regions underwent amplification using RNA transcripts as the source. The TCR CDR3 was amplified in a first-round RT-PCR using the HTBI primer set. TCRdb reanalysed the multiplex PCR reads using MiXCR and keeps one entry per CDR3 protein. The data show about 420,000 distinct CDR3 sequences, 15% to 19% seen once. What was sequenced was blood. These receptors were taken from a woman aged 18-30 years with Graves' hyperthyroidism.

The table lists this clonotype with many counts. DNA of the CDR3: TGCGCCAGGCCTTTCGCGGGAGGTCCCGACAATGAGCAGTTCTTC. It yields the protein CARPFAGGPDNEQFF. The chain uses TRBV10-1 and TRBJ2-1, with 8 nucleotides matching TRBD2. The CDR3 is 15 residues long. The germline V gene encodes CDR1 WNHNN and CDR2 SYGVQD (reference sequence). Losses at the gene ends were 9 bases for V and 5 bases for J; bases not matched to a gene: 12.

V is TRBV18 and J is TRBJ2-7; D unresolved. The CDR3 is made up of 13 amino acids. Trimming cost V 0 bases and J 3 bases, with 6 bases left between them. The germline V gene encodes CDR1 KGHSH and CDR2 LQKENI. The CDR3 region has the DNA TGTGCCAGCTCACCACCTACAGTCTACGAGCAGTACTTC. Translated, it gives CASSPPTVYEQYF.

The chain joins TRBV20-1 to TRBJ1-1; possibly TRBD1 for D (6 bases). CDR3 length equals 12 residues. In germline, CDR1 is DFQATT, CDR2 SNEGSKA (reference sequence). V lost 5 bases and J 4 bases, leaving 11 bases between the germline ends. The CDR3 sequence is CSAEGGVTEAFF. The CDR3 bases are TGCAGTGCTGAGGGGGGGGTCACTGAAGCTTTCTTT.

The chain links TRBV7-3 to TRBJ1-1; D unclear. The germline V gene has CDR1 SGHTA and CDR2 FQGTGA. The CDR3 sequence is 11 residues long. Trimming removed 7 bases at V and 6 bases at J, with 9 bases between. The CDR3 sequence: CASTEGPEAFF. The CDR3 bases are TGTGCCAGCACCGAAGGTCCTGAAGCTTTCTTT.

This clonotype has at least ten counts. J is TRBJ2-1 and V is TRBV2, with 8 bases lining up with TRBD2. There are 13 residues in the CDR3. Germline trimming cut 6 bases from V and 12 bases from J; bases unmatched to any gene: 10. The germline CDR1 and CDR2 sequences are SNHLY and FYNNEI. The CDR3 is CASRVAGPGGQFF. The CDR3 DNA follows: TGTGCCAGCAGGGTAGCGGGGCCCGGGGGGCAGTTCTTC.

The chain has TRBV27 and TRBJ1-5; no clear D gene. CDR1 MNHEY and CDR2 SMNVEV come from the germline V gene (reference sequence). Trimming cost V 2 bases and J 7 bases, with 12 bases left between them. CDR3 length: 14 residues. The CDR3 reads CASSLVIGEQPQHF. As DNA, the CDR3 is TGTGCCAGCAGTTTAGTCATCGGGGAGCAGCCCCAGCATTTT.

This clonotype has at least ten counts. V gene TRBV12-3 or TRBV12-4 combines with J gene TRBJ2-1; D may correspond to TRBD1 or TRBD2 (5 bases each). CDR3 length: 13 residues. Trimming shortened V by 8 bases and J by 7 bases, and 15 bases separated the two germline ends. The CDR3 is CASGTGYGNEQFF. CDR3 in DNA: TGTGCCAGCGGGACCGGATACGGGAATGAGCAGTTCTTC.

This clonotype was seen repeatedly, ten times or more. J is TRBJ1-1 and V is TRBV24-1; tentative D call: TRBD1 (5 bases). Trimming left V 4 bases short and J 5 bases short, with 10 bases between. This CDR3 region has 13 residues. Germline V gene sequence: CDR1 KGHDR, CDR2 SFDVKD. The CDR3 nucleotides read TGTGCCACCAGTGAGCCGGGACGGACTGAAGCTTTCTTT. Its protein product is CATSEPGRTEAFF.

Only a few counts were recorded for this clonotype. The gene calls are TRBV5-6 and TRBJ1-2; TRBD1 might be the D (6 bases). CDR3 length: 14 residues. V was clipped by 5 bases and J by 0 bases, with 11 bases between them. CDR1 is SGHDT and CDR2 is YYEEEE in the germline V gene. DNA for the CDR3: TGTGCCAGCAGTACAGGGAAAGCTAACTATGGCTACACCTTC. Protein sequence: CASSTGKANYGYTF.